The count of the clone carrying this T cell receptor (beta chain) is one. In the original workflow: Reference gene primer amplification yielded estimated nucleated cell counts. Only in-frame clones appear in the TCRdb table, and some are missing; sequencing was by immunoSEQ multiplex PCR. Clone size and V and J calls were adopted from that table, with D and trimming inferred from the DNA. The sample yields just over 35,000 clones, 70% to 90% seen once. The data originate from a study of blood T cell repertoires in COVID-19. Study details: COVID-19 samples, acute and convalescent, were from the United States, Italy and Spain. The cDNA or gDNA used as material had been derived from T cells, B-cell-depleted T cells, or PBMCs.

V gave up 7 bases and J gave up 4 bases, with 16 bases separating them. The CDR3 extends over 14 amino acids. Germline CDR1 is WSHSY and CDR2 is SAAADI. V and J are TRBV10-2 and TRBJ1-1; a possible D gene is TRBD1 (5 bases). Sequenced material: peripheral blood. This receptor was taken from a human donor in a cohort sampled during active COVID-19. The CDR3 region has the DNA TGCGCCAGCATTAATCATGGAGGGACCACTGAAGCTTTCTTT. Translation: CASINHGGTTEAFF.